This TCR beta chain emerged from a study of cytomegalovirus exposure and HLA in healthy donors. For the study at large: Genotyping of 430 or so donors showed that around 81% belonged to the Caucasian-associated ancestry cluster. Overall study results and limits: TCR beta chains numbering some 160 were designated cytomegalovirus-associated.

Regarding this clone: Its specificity is unknown.

60 Vbeta and 13 Jbeta primers were used in PCR. Clones were read by immunoSEQ multiplex PCR, and TCRdb kept only the in-frame ones, dropping some. The profile shows roughly 76,000 clones, roughly 85% of them singletons. The sequencing input was PBMCs. This receptor was taken from a woman aged 25-40 years in good health and CMV-seronegative.

In DNA form, the CDR3 reads TGTGCCAGCAGCGGGACTAGCGGAGCTTTGGATACGCAGTATTTT. It is translated as CASSGTSGALDTQYF. This chain links TRBV9 with TRBJ2-3, with TRBD2 matching 10 bases. The CDR3 length is 15 residues. Germline trimming cut 3 bases from V and 6 bases from J; bases unmatched to any gene: 7. Germline V CDR1 and CDR2: SGDLS, YYNGEE.